This TCR beta chain was retrieved from a study of blood T cell repertoires in COVID-19. As for the study in general: T cells, B-cell-depleted T cells, or PBMCs supplied cDNA or gDNA.

This CDR3 is built from 20 residues. V dropped 5 bases and J dropped 1; count of bases not matched to a gene: 18. Germline V gene lookup returns CDR1 MNHEY and CDR2 SMNVEV (reference sequence). Produced via immunoSEQ multiplex PCR; TCRdb's table is partial and in-frame only. This sample has a few hundred thousand clones, with roughly 87% found just once. Participant age was roughly 18 to 100 years, and participants resided in fewer than 30 US areas. Membership in each cohort depended on participant-reported clinical history. V is TRBV27 and J is TRBJ2-3; 10 nucleotides match TRBD2. The specimen sequenced was PBMCs or T cells enriched from blood (not recorded which). This receptor was obtained from a woman aged 25 to 39 who had recovered from COVID-19. CDR3 amino acids: CASSPRVASGGRWGTDTQYF. The DNA for the CDR3 is TGTGCCAGCAGTCCCCGGGTTGCTAGCGGGGGTCGGTGGGGCACAGATACGCAGTATTTT.